This T cell receptor (beta chain) was identified in a study of CD8 T cells in ankylosing spondylitis. This clonotype has more than one count but fewer than ten. Its matching antigen is unknown. Germline-derived CDR1 and CDR2 are SGHTA and FQGNSA. The CDR3 consists of 12 residues. Trimming removed 4 bases at V and 5 bases at J, with 9 bases between. Study results and caveats: Reportedly, significant enrichment of disease-linked clones occurred in matched ankylosing spondylitis synovial fluid.

Each CDR3 protein gets one entry after TCRdb re-called the 5' RACE reads with MiXCR. The sample holds 300,000 to 350,000 distinct CDR3 sequences, about 20% seen once. The sequence derives from a female donor with ankylosing spondylitis or in good health (not recorded which). Sequenced sample: blood, either unsorted or a sorted T cell fraction (not recorded which). This sequence joins TRBV7-2 and TRBJ2-7; D perhaps matches TRBD1 (5 bases). The CDR3 bases are TGTGCCAGCAGCTCAACAGGAAACGAGCAGTACTTC. This codes for CASSSTGNEQYF.